The sequence of this TCR beta chain was determined in a study of blood T cell repertoires in COVID-19. In this sample, this clone turned up a few times. In the original workflow: Reference gene primer amplification yielded estimated nucleated cell counts. The data were produced by immunoSEQ multiplex PCR, yet TCRdb's version contains in-frame clones alone and is incomplete. D and trimming come from the DNA, and the V and J calls and clone size come from that table. The repertoire consists of 140,000 to 150,000 clones, with approximately 86% occurring once and the leading ten covering about 2%. The sequencing input was peripheral blood. This receptor was obtained from a man aged 65-85 years with acute or convalescent COVID-19.

CDR3 coding DNA: TGTGCCAGCAGTCGAATGACACTGAACACTGAAGCTTTCTTT. Its protein is CASSRMTLNTEAFF. The V and J genes are TRBV28 and TRBJ1-1; D unresolved. The germline CDR1 and CDR2 sequences are MDHEN and SYDVKM. V lost 5 bases, J lost 0 bases, and 10 bases lay in between. This CDR3 contains 14 residues.